The 9 T cell receptor beta chains below all came from one sample that was sequenced in a study of T cell responses to AZD1222 COVID-19 vaccine (dated by TCRdb to about 2021). The meaning of the sample's time point label: baseline before first vaccination. Library preparation was by the immunoSEQ multiplex PCR assay. Drawn from immuneACCESS, this table holds only the in-frame rearrangements with V and J called that TCRdb kept. Clones are partly lost; checked studies trace under half to an unresolved V gene and leave the rest unexplained. This sample gives fewer than 200,000 clones in total; around 90% of them show up just once. The top ten constitute roughly 6% of the sample. The sequencing here drew on peripheral blood, taken on day 0 of AZD1222 vaccination. The source is an adult in good health.

This clone was picked up one time. The sample carries other DNA sequences with the same CDR3. The chain is built from TRBV28 and TRBJ2-1; D not certain. Germline CDR1 MDHEN, CDR2 SYDVKM. V was cut by 3 bases and J by 0 bases, with 9 bases left in between. This CDR3 spans 15 amino acids. CDR3 sequence: CASSFGGSSYNEQFF. CDR3 sequence (DNA): TGTGCCAGCAGTTTTGGCGGTAGCTCCTACAATGAGCAGTTCTTC.

The chain joins TRBV6-1 to TRBJ1-2; TRBD1 aligns across 10 bases. V was clipped by 2 bases and J by 6 bases; unmatched bases: 9. CDR1 is MNHNS and CDR2 is SASEGT in the germline V gene. The CDR3 sequence is 16 residues long. The CDR3 protein is CASSEPTGQGENGYTF. In DNA form, the CDR3 reads TGTGCCAGCAGTGAACCGACAGGACAGGGGGAAAATGGCTACACCTTC.

This chain connects TRBV12-3 or TRBV12-4 to TRBJ1-6, with a tentative D call TRBD1 (5 bases). This CDR3 is 13 amino acids long. Trimming removed 8 bases from V and 9 bases from J, with 14 bases in between. The CDR3 bases are TGTGCCAGCCGTCCGGGGGTGGGTTCACCCCTCCACTTT. The encoded protein is CASRPGVGSPLHF.

The gene calls are TRBV24-1 and TRBJ1-2, with 7 bases that match TRBD1. After removal of 4 bases from V and 6 bases from J, the junction contained 7 bases not matched to a gene. The CDR3 totals 14 residues. Germline CDR1 KGHDR, CDR2 SFDVKD. The CDR3 DNA reads as TGTGCCACCAGTGACCGGACAGGACTCCATGGCTACACCTTC. This translates into CATSDRTGLHGYTF.

This sequence joins TRBV7-9 and TRBJ1-5; possible D gene TRBD1, 5 bases. The germline V and J ends were trimmed by 5 bases and 1 base, with 15 bases remaining between them. The CDR3 has 16 amino acids. Germline V gene lookup returns CDR1 SEHNR and CDR2 FQNEAQ (reference sequence). The DNA for the CDR3 is TGTGCCAGCAGCCACATGGGGAGGGGCAGCAATCAGCCCCAGCATTTT. Translated, it gives CASSHMGRGSNQPQHF.

V gene TRBV20-1 combines with J gene TRBJ2-7; maybe TRBD1 (6 bases). Per germline, CDR1 DFQATT and CDR2 SNEGSKA (reference sequence). The CDR3 spans 14 residues. The V end lost 3 bases, the J end lost 1 base, and 13 bases lay between the germline ends. The CDR3 DNA sequence: TGCAGTGCTAGTATGACAGGCAAATCCTACGAGCAGTACTTC. Translated: CSASMTGKSYEQYF.

With respect to this clone: One end of the junction varies from germline; a read error may be responsible. The CDR3: CASSLGDSKETQYF. The CDR3 bases are TGTGCTAGCAGCTTAGGGGACAGCAAAGAGACCCAGTACTTC. The genes are TRBV7-7 and TRBJ2-5, with TRBD1 matching 7 bases. Germline V CDR1 and CDR2: SSHAT, FNYEAQ (reference sequence). The CDR3 runs 14 residues.

This chain links TRBV14 with TRBJ2-2; tentatively, D is TRBD1 (5 bases). CDR3 length: 15 residues. V lost 3 bases to trimming and J lost 6 bases, with 14 bases between them. Per the germline V gene, CDR1 is SGHDN and CDR2 is FVKESK. The CDR3 nucleotides read TGTGCCAGCAGCCAGGAAAGGGGATGGGCCGGGGAGCTGTTTTTT. It translates to CASSQERGWAGELFF.

This clone has just one count. The CDR3 nucleotides are TGTGCCAGCAGCGTACCGGACAGGGGAAGGAACTATGGCTACACCTTC. This gives the protein CASSVPDRGRNYGYTF. The chain combines TRBV5-5 with TRBJ1-2, with 9 bases fitting TRBD1. Germline CDR1 reads SGHKS; CDR2 reads YYEKEE (reference sequence). This CDR3 spans 16 amino acids. Trimming at V came to 4 bases and at J to 2 bases, leaving 9 bases not matched to a gene.